This T cell receptor (beta chain) was sequenced for a study of long-term antiretroviral therapy in people with HIV (dated 2022 in TCRdb). Turning to the overall study: The earliest samples were collected about a decade before the 2015 WHO recommendation for immediate ART, when ART was typically delayed until CD4 counts fell. This retrospective serial study examined whether starting ART and sustained HIV suppression were associated with changes in the composition and diversity of the TRB repertoire in peripheral blood. The cohort contributed roughly 190 cryopreserved PBMC samples from 30 adults with confirmed HIV infection, collected serially over a mean of approximately 6 years (range 1-12). Among the 30 or so participants with HIV, fewer than twelve were female. No cross-contamination during QIAcube processing was seen in test extractions of a monoclonal T-cell line run alongside 33 polyclonal samples. On the study overall, not on this receptor specifically: Because PBMC availability was limited, only the TCR beta chain was sequenced, with no alpha chain pairing. Inferences about post-ART repertoire changes are limited because no data were available on ART adherence, viral resistance or therapy changes. At every time point, the repertoire was dominated by expanded TRB clones first identified before ART initiation, although this dominance fluctuated and, in many PLHIV, declined after ART. ART initiation was associated with a significant increase in TRB diversity, but diversity stayed significantly below transplant donor controls even after long-term ART. Because cell numbers in pre-ART samples were limited, unsorted PBMC were profiled instead of sorted CD4+ and CD8+ T cells. Narrower CDR3 length ranges were observed in HIV repertoires than in controls, and an antigen-experienced repertoire with only a slight naive shift after ART was suggested by the network structure. The samples span the years 2004 to 2017, and the ART regimens used at that time may not be as effective as current regimens.

The immunoSEQ hsTCRB v3.0 assay was used at survey level resolution to sequence the TRB variable region. The targeted TRB sequencing depth was roughly 40,000-50,000 T-cell genomes per sample. TRB libraries were pooled and sequenced on an Illumina MiSeq using a v3 150-cycle kit. In the source study's methods: Repertoire analysis ran in R within a reproducible Nextflow workflow covering QC, data transformation and analysis. LymphoSeq2, an R package for AIRR-Seq data exploration, was used to implement custom analyses. A handful of samples yielding fewer than 5000 total TRB sequences were excluded, leaving over 150 analyzed HIV repertoires. Among the roughly 200 retained HIV repertoires, some 60 were collected before ART initiation and approximately 130 after ART initiation. Repertoires were downsampled to 5000 TRB nucleotide sequences, and summary statistics were averaged over 100 downsampling iterations. Only TRB sequences with CDR3 regions of at least seven amino acids were retained for analysis. Two measures captured diversity: a Shannon entropy-derived clonality score and the Gini coefficient. In the repertoire networks, any two of the top 5000 CDR3 amino acid sequences were linked whenever the two sequences differed by an edit distance of one. Antigen specificity groups and MHC restriction were predicted for TRB CDR3 amino acid sequences with GLIPH2. To flag known associations with CMV, EBV, HIV or tissue antigens, CDR3 amino acid sequences were compared against VDJdb and McPAS-TCR. Pre-ART, post-ART and control groups were compared with Wilcoxon signed-rank tests and Holm-Bonferroni correction. The table comes from immuneACCESS by way of TCRdb, which keeps in-frame sequences with V and J called. Part of the clones is missing from these tables; in studies checked, under half for an unresolved V gene and the rest for unknown reasons. V and J calls and clone size come straight from that table; D and trimming were deduced from the DNA. The sample table shows approximately 15,000 clones, and 70% to 90% are seen once. The ten most abundant clones make up approximately 10% of the sample.

As for this clone: No antigen is known for it. Within one base of it there is no much larger clone, and no base qualities were kept.

CDR1 and CDR2 are drawn from the germline V gene: SQVTM, ANQGSEA. Including cysteine and phenylalanine, the CDR3 has 16 amino acids. Here the CDR3 DNA is all that survives: 48 bases in frame from base 1. For this chain, trimming is 0 bases at the V end and 3 bases at the J end, and the number of junction bases without a gene match is 7. Participants were included only if at least one PBMC sample before ART initiation and at least two post-ART samples were available. All participants with HIV were treated in the United States of America. Before DNA extraction, cryopreserved samples of about 0.9-11 million PBMC were thawed and then washed. At the time of the earliest PBMC sample for each participant with HIV, ages ranged from roughly 20 to 54 years. PBMC samples from each participant spanned 1-4 timepoints before ART initiation and 2-8 timepoints after ART initiation, with a median of 7 samples. Serial HIV viral load, CD4+ T-cell count, ART history and demographic data were obtained for every participant. Genomic DNA was extracted from unsorted PBMC with a Qiagen kit on a QIAcube, processed in batches of 12 samples.

Recombination connected TRBV29-1 to TRBJ2-3; 9 junctional bases match TRBD2. The sequence was collected from a man aged 40-55 years with HIV. Here the sequenced sample was unsorted PBMCs, taken 6.2 years after starting antiretroviral therapy. The DNA sequence follows: TGCAGCGTTGAAGATGGGGCGGGAGGGTATACAGATACGCAGTATTTT. Translation gives CSVEDGAGGYTDTQYF.